This T cell receptor beta chain was observed in a study of OX40 agonist ivuxolimab in advanced cancers. V was clipped by 2 bases and J by 1 base, with 9 bases between them. CDR1 is MDHEN and CDR2 is SYDVKM in the germline V gene. This CDR3 has 16 amino acids. Using immunoSEQ multiplex PCR, the repertoire was profiled, and TCRdb retains in-frame clones only, with some absent. The sample yields about 73,000 clones, under 90% seen once. Here the sequenced sample was CD4+ or CD8+ T cells sorted from blood, taken in a trial of the OX40 agonist ivuxolimab. The TCR originated in an adult with an advanced solid tumor such as melanoma, head and neck, liver or kidney cancer. This sequence joins TRBV28 and TRBJ1-6; D remains unclear. CDR3 loop: CASSLGFGSYNSPLHF. In nucleotides, the CDR3 is TGTGCCAGCAGTTTAGGGTTTGGGTCCTATAATTCACCCCTCCACTTT.